Here is one T cell receptor beta chain with its context. Here immunoSEQ multiplex PCR was the method, and the copy in TCRdb shows in-frame clones only, minus some. The data contain 21,000 or so clones, approximately 87% of them seen just once; the ten biggest clones take up more than 20%. Time point: cycle 4 day 1 (C4D1), after five to seven weeks of nivolumab. Brentuximab vedotin exposure varied among the patients, all of whom had relapsed after autologous stem cell transplantation. Germline lookup yields CDR1 SQVTM and CDR2 ANQGSEA. This CDR3 is built from 13 residues. Trimming removed 6 bases at V and 8 bases at J, with 19 bases between. This sample was included in a study of PD-1 blockade in classical Hodgkin lymphoma.

Sequences were derived from peripheral blood mononuclear cells (PBMCs), sampled before the fourth cycle of nivolumab. The chain couples TRBV29-1 to TRBJ1-1; possibly TRBD1 for D (6 bases). The sequence came from a human donor with classical Hodgkin lymphoma. The CDR3 loop is CSVLRDMGGEAFF. In DNA form, the CDR3 reads TGCAGCGTCCTCCGGGACATGGGTGGGGAAGCTTTCTTT.